Presented here are 8 T cell receptor beta chains from one specimen sequenced in a study of T-cell reconstitution after alpha-beta-depleted transplantation in children. Library preparation (for TCRbeta) was performed with unique molecular identifiers. MiXCR, run by TCRdb on the PCR reads, gives a single entry per CDR3 protein. The sample carries some 840,000 distinct CDR3 sequences, approximately 15% recorded once. The sequences come from PBMCs, mostly from graft donor cells, collected 360 days after TCRalphabeta/CD19-depleted stem cell transplant. The receptors were gathered from a male patient younger than 18 who had a stem cell transplant for acute lymphoblastic leukemia, so the T cells may come from the graft donor.

This clonotype was counted ten times or more. This chain connects TRBV5-1 to TRBJ2-5, with D hard to call. Germline CDR1 and CDR2: SGHRS and YFSETQ. The CDR3 extends over 14 amino acids. Trimming removed 3 bases at V and 3 bases at J, with 12 bases between. CDR3 residues: CASSSRWDEETQYF. CDR3 DNA: TGCGCCAGCAGCTCTCGATGGGATGAAGAGACCCAGTACTTC.

This clonotype has at least ten counts. The chain uses TRBV4-1 and TRBJ2-7; 9 nucleotides line up with TRBD2. With V trimmed by 4 bases and J by 5 bases, 9 bases remained unmatched. Germline-derived CDR1 and CDR2 are MGHRA and YSYEKL. This CDR3 spans 15 amino acids. DNA for the CDR3: TGCGCCAGCAGCCGGGTCACTAGCGGGCCCAACGAGCAGTACTTC. Translation: CASSRVTSGPNEQYF.

This clonotype was counted at least ten times. The V call is TRBV25-1, the J call TRBJ1-1; 7 bases map to TRBD1. The ends lost 3 bases at V and 3 bases at J; junction bases unmatched: 7. This CDR3 comprises 15 residues. In germline, CDR1 is MGHDK, CDR2 SYGVNS. CDR3 sequence: CASSDRRQGDTEAFF. CDR3 sequence (DNA): TGTGCCAGCAGTGACCGACGCCAGGGGGACACTGAAGCTTTCTTT. Drawing the rest from reference TRBV25-1 and TRBJ1-1, the complete variable domain is EADIYQTPRYLVIGTGKKITLECSQTMGHDKMYWYQQDPGMELHLIHYSYGVNSTEKGDLSSESTVSRIRTEHFPLTLESARPSHTSQYLCASSDRRQGDTEAFFGQGTRLTVV.

This clonotype was seen more than once but under ten times. The V call is TRBV11-2, the J call TRBJ2-2, with D perhaps matching TRBD1 or TRBD2 (7 bases each). V dropped 4 bases and J dropped 4 bases, with 16 bases sitting between them. The CDR3 runs 16 residues. CDR1 and CDR2 (germline): SGHAT, FQNNGV. CDR3 coding DNA: TGTGCCAGCAGCTCCAGGGGGGGGGAAAGCACCGGGGAGCTGTTTTTT. As protein: CASSSRGGESTGELFF.

This clonotype was counted many times. This chain links TRBV9 with TRBJ1-5; D gene uncertain. The germline V and J ends were trimmed by 5 bases and 0 bases, with 6 bases remaining between them. Germline CDR1 SGDLS, CDR2 YYNGEE. The CDR3 contains 13 residues. The CDR3 nucleotides are TGTGCCAGCAGTGTCCATAGCAATCAGCCCCAGCATTTT. Translated: CASSVHSNQPQHF.

This clonotype was counted ten times or more. V gene TRBV12-3 or TRBV12-4 combines with J gene TRBJ2-5, with a possible D match to TRBD1 (6 bases). Trimming removed 6 bases at V and 0 bases at J, with 11 bases between. This CDR3 has 14 residues. The CDR3: CASSIGTNQETQYF. The CDR3, as DNA: TGTGCCAGCAGCATCGGGACAAACCAAGAGACCCAGTACTTC.

This clonotype was picked up a small number of times. The J gene is TRBJ2-4, the V gene TRBV5-1, with no clear D. The CDR3 totals 14 residues. The germline gives CDR1 SGHRS, CDR2 YFSETQ. The ends were cut back, 0 bases at V and 8 bases at J, with 12 bases in the middle. The CDR3 sequence is CASSLAIDRDIQYF. The CDR3 DNA is TGCGCCAGCAGCTTGGCCATCGATAGGGACATTCAGTACTTC. The whole variable domain, filled in from reference TRBV5-1 and TRBJ2-4, reads KAGVTQTPRYLIKTRGQQVTLSCSPISGHRSVSWYQQTPGQGLQFLFEYFSETQRNKGNFPGRFSGRQFSNSRSEMNVSTLELGDSALYLCASSLAIDRDIQYFGAGTRLSVL.

This clonotype was seen more than once but under ten times. V and J are TRBV6-5 and TRBJ2-7, with 8 bases fitting TRBD2. V gave up 4 bases and J gave up 7 bases; unmatched junction bases: 9. Per germline, CDR1 MNHEY and CDR2 SVGAGI. The CDR3 spans 14 residues. This CDR3 reads CASSSGTRYQEQYF. The DNA of the CDR3 is TGTGCCAGCAGTTCCGGGACTAGGTATCAGGAGCAGTACTTC.